A few counts support the clone carrying this T cell receptor beta chain. What it binds is unknown. Germline V gives CDR1 MNHEY, CDR2 SMNVEV (reference sequence). V was pared by 8 bases and J by 5 bases, with 7 bases of the junction left unmatched. This CDR3 is 13 amino acids long. This sample is drawn from a study of T cell repertoires in cytomegalovirus infection. For the study at large: Both CMV infection and a matching HLA type were indicated by public TCR beta signatures.

Points from the study as a whole: In two of eight donors, the top clonotype was HLA-C-restricted CMV-specific.

TCRdb analysed the reads with MiXCR anew, one entry per CDR3 protein. The repertoire holds about 450,000 distinct CDR3 sequences, approximately 31% seen once, with roughly 13% in the top ten. The chain employs TRBV27 and TRBJ1-1; TRBD1 aligns across 8 bases. Sample: PBMCs. The sequence derives from a human donor in good health (CMV status not recorded). Some clones in this sample may be carry-over from other donors' samples. The CDR3 region has the DNA TGTGCCAGCTTAAGGACAGGGATGACTGAAGCTTTCTTT. Translation: CASLRTGMTEAFF.